The 24 T cell receptor beta chains below were found in one sample sequenced in a study of OX40 agonist ivuxolimab in advanced cancers. Method: immunoSEQ multiplex PCR; TCRdb's copy keeps in-frame clones and lacks some. The table lists tens of thousands of clones, just under 85% of them singletons. The material sequenced was CD4+ or CD8+ T cells sorted from blood, taken in a trial of the OX40 agonist ivuxolimab. The receptors were gathered from an adult with an advanced solid tumor such as melanoma, head and neck, liver or kidney cancer.

The V call is TRBV29-1, the J call TRBJ1-1; D is ambiguous. V gave up 4 bases and J gave up 3 bases, with 12 bases separating them. The length of the CDR3 is 13 residues. The germline CDR1 and CDR2 sequences are SQVTM and ANQGSEA. DNA of the CDR3: TGCAGCGTTGTGGATTTCGGGGACACTGAAGCTTTCTTT. Translated: CSVVDFGDTEAFF.

The chain is built from TRBV5-1 and TRBJ1-6; TRBD1 aligns across 9 bases. The CDR3 has 18 amino acids. Germline CDR1 SGHRS, CDR2 YFSETQ. Germline trimming cut 3 bases from V and 9 bases from J; bases unmatched to any gene: 16. In nucleotides, the CDR3 is TGCGCCAGCAGCTCCATACCCATACAGGGGGCTGGCAGTTCACCCCTCCACTTT. Translated, it gives CASSSIPIQGAGSSPLHF. Variable domain in full (rest from reference TRBV5-1 and TRBJ1-6): KAGVTQTPRYLIKTRGQQVTLSCSPISGHRSVSWYQQTPGQGLQFLFEYFSETQRNKGNFPGRFSGRQFSNSRSEMNVSTLELGDSALYLCASSSIPIQGAGSSPLHFGNGTRLTVT.

The chain uses TRBV4-1 and TRBJ1-2; TRBD1 matches at 7 bases. The trim removed 4 bases at V and 4 bases at J, leaving 9 bases unmatched. The CDR3 contains 15 residues. Germline CDR1 reads MGHRA; CDR2 reads YSYEKL. The CDR3: CASSPPDRPFYGYTF. The CDR3 DNA follows: TGCGCCAGCAGCCCTCCGGACAGGCCCTTCTATGGCTACACCTTC.

The CDR3 region has the DNA TGCGCCAGCAGTGATAGGCTAGCGGGTACGGGGGAGACCCAGTACTTC. As protein: CASSDRLAGTGETQYF. V gene TRBV10-1 combines with J gene TRBJ2-5; 8 bases map to TRBD2. Germline V CDR1 and CDR2: WNHNN, SYGVQD (reference sequence). This CDR3 is built from 16 residues. The J segment lost 5 bases and the V segment lost 3 bases, leaving 11 bases of the junction unmatched.

The CDR3 DNA follows: TGTGCCAGCTCACCAGAACTAGCGGGAGACATTCAGTACTTC. Amino acid sequence: CASSPELAGDIQYF. This rearrangement joins TRBV18 to TRBJ2-4, with TRBD2 matching over 11 bases. Losses at the gene ends were 2 bases for V and 8 bases for J; bases not matched to a gene: 2. Looked up from germline, CDR1 is KGHSH and CDR2 is LQKENI. CDR3 length equals 14 residues.

The chain recombines TRBV19 with TRBJ2-2, with TRBD2 matching over 10 bases. Trimming at V came to 3 bases and at J to 1 base, leaving 2 bases not matched to a gene. Germline CDR1 and CDR2: LNHDA and SQIVND (reference sequence). The CDR3 runs to 16 residues. The CDR3 sequence is CASSMPSGGNTGELFF. The CDR3 DNA follows: TGTGCCAGTAGTATGCCTAGCGGGGGGAACACCGGGGAGCTGTTTTTT.

This clone has only a few counts. This sequence joins TRBV19 and TRBJ2-7; TRBD1 aligns across 8 bases. The length of the CDR3 is 14 residues. V gave up 5 bases and J gave up 4 bases; unmatched junction bases: 7. Germline V lookup: CDR1 LNHDA, CDR2 SQIVND (reference sequence). CDR3 amino acids: CASSPRQGSYEQYF. CDR3 in DNA: TGTGCCAGTAGTCCCCGACAGGGGAGTTACGAGCAGTACTTC.

The chain employs TRBV2 and TRBJ2-7; 8 positions agree with TRBD1. Germline CDR1 SNHLY, CDR2 FYNNEI. CDR3 size: 15 residues. With 6 bases clipped from V and 5 bases from J, the junction kept 12 bases outside the gene matches. The CDR3 sequence is CASRAGQAYTHEQYF. CDR3 DNA sequence: TGTGCCAGCAGGGCGGGACAGGCCTACACCCACGAGCAGTACTTC.

In its sample, this clone was seen once. V usage is TRBV5-4 and J usage is TRBJ1-4; D uncertain. Germline V lookup: CDR1 SGHNT, CDR2 YYREEE (reference sequence). Trimming pared 5 bases from V and 4 bases from J, leaving 9 bases between. The CDR3 has 13 residues. The CDR3 nucleotides are TGTGCCAGCAGTCGCACCCGTAATGAAAAACTGTTTTTT. It yields the protein CASSRTRNEKLFF.

The chain uses TRBV5-4 and TRBJ2-7; D gene ambiguous. Germline CDR1 and CDR2: SGHNT and YYREEE (reference sequence). V was trimmed by 0 bases and J by 5 bases, leaving 9 bases between them. The CDR3 spans 13 residues. The chain's CDR3 is CASSLGGTNEQYF. The CDR3 DNA is TGTGCCAGCAGCTTGGGAGGAACCAACGAGCAGTACTTC. Supplemented by reference TRBV5-4 and TRBJ2-7, the full variable domain reads ETGVTQSPTHLIKTRGQQVTLRCSSQSGHNTVSWYQQALGQGPQFIFQYYREEENGRGNFPPRFSGLQFPNYSSELNVNALELDDSALYLCASSLGGTNEQYFGPGTRLTVT.

The chain combines TRBV6-1 with TRBJ2-7, with a weak D call TRBD2 (5 bases). Germline V gene data show CDR1 as MNHNS and CDR2 as SASEGT. This CDR3 contains 16 residues. With 0 bases removed from V and 4 bases from J, the gap between germline ends came to 16 bases. The DNA for the CDR3 is TGTGCCAGCAGTGAAGCGGCCGGGCCAGAGGGTTACGAGCAGTACTTC. It yields the protein CASSEAAGPEGYEQYF.

The chain uses TRBV5-4 and TRBJ2-5; TRBD1 matches at 7 bases. The V gene's germline CDR1 is SGHNT and CDR2 YYREEE (reference sequence). There are 14 residues in the CDR3. V trimming: 6 bases; J trimming: 3 bases; junction bases outside the gene matches: 8. CDR3 amino acids: CASTFSGTEETQYF. The DNA of the CDR3 is TGTGCCAGCACCTTTTCCGGGACAGAAGAGACCCAGTACTTC.

The genes are TRBV19 and TRBJ1-2, with TRBD1 identical over 8 bases. This CDR3 region has 14 residues. V shed 7 bases and J 6 bases; nucleotides not matched to a gene: 10. CDR1 LNHDA and CDR2 SQIVND come from the germline V gene (reference sequence). The CDR3 DNA follows: TGTGCCAGTATCCCGACAGGGGTGAGACATGGCTACACCTTC. Translating it yields CASIPTGVRHGYTF.

The genes are TRBV29-1 and TRBJ2-3, with D perhaps matching TRBD2 (7 bases). From germline, CDR1 is SQVTM and CDR2 ANQGSEA. Trimming removed 6 bases at V and 2 bases at J, with 15 bases between. The CDR3 sequence is 14 residues long. The CDR3 protein is CSVGGPGTTDTQYF. DNA for the CDR3: TGCAGCGTCGGGGGGCCGGGAACCACAGATACGCAGTATTTT.

The gene calls are TRBV19 and TRBJ2-1, with D perhaps TRBD2 (5 bases). Trimming took 6 bases from V and 6 from J, leaving 24 bases between them. Per germline, CDR1 LNHDA and CDR2 SQIVND (reference sequence). This CDR3 comprises 17 residues. Here the CDR3 reads CASRAFRTVGPSNEQFF. Written as DNA, the CDR3 is TGTGCCAGTAGGGCTTTCCGGACTGTGGGCCCTAGCAATGAGCAGTTCTTC.

The chain uses TRBV21-1 and TRBJ2-7; the table's D call, TRBD1, has no DNA check behind it. TRBV21-1 represents a pseudogene. The CDR3 loop spans 20 amino acids. The chain's CDR3 is CASSKTYSAQGARLSYEQYF. CDR3 DNA: TGTGCCAGCAGCAAAACGTATTCGGCACAGGGGGCGCGTCTCTCCTACGAGCAGTACTTC.

J is TRBJ2-2 and V is TRBV7-8; 11 nucleotides agree with TRBD2. V shed 3 bases and J 5 bases; nucleotides not matched to a gene: 5. The CDR3 consists of 16 residues. Per germline, CDR1 SGHVS and CDR2 FQNEAQ. CDR3 sequence (DNA): TGTGCCAGCAGCTTGGCTAGCGGGGGGAATACCGGGGAGCTGTTTTTT. Translating it yields CASSLASGGNTGELFF.

The chain has TRBV6-1 and TRBJ2-7; D not certain. The ends were cut back, 2 bases at V and 5 bases at J, with 16 bases in the middle. Germline V gene data show CDR1 as MNHNS and CDR2 as SASEGT. CDR3 length equals 15 residues. The CDR3 DNA is TGTGCCAGCAGTGAATCTACCGGCAGAATCCACGAGCAGTACTTC. This sequence encodes CASSESTGRIHEQYF.

The chain carries TRBV5-1 and TRBJ2-1, with 10 bases identical to TRBD2. CDR1 and CDR2 (germline): SGHRS, YFSETQ. Trimming at V came to 0 bases and at J to 5 bases, leaving 11 bases not matched to a gene. The CDR3 has 18 residues. CDR3 nucleotides: TGCGCCAGCAGCTTGGCGGCTAGCGGGAGTATAGGGGACAATGAGCAGTTCTTC. As protein: CASSLAASGSIGDNEQFF. The variable domain in full, completed from reference TRBV5-1 and TRBJ2-1, reads KAGVTQTPRYLIKTRGQQVTLSCSPISGHRSVSWYQQTPGQGLQFLFEYFSETQRNKGNFPGRFSGRQFSNSRSEMNVSTLELGDSALYLCASSLAASGSIGDNEQFFGPGTRLTVL.

J is TRBJ2-1 and V is TRBV7-6, with 14 bases lining up with TRBD2. J was trimmed by 8 bases and V by 1 base; bases with no gene match: 19. Germline-derived CDR1 and CDR2 are SGHVS and FNYEAQ. CDR3 length equals 21 residues. CDR3 amino acids: CASSLGVWTSGGTPEVDEQFF. The CDR3 DNA is TGTGCCAGCAGCTTAGGTGTGTGGACTAGCGGGGGGACGCCGGAAGTTGATGAGCAGTTCTTC. Supplemented by reference TRBV7-6 and TRBJ2-1, the full variable domain reads GAGVSQSPRYKVTKRGQDVALRCDPISGHVSLYWYRQALGQGPEFLTYFNYEAQQDKSGLPNDRFSAERPEGSISTLTIQRTEQRDSAMYRCASSLGVWTSGGTPEVDEQFFGPGTRLTVL.

The V call is TRBV5-5, the J call TRBJ1-5, with a tentative D call TRBD1 (5 bases). Trimming pared 0 bases from V and 7 bases from J, leaving 17 bases between. The CDR3 consists of 16 residues. The germline CDR1 and CDR2 sequences are SGHKS and YYEKEE (reference sequence). CDR3 coding DNA: TGTGCCAGCAGCTTGGGACCAGGGACTGGCCTGCAGCCCCAGCATTTT. This translates into CASSLGPGTGLQPQHF.

The V call is TRBV29-1, the J call TRBJ2-5, with D unresolved. The CDR3 extends over 14 amino acids. The V gene's germline CDR1 is SQVTM and CDR2 ANQGSEA. Trimming removed 4 bases at V and 1 base at J, with 13 bases between. The CDR3 DNA follows: TGCAGCGTTGTCCGGCGTCAGCTCCAAGAGACCCAGTACTTC. The encoded protein is CSVVRRQLQETQYF.

The genes are TRBV21-1 and TRBJ1-4; TRBD1, as called in the table, went unchecked against the DNA. TRBV21-1 is a documented pseudogene. This CDR3 has 19 residues. Written as DNA, the CDR3 is TGTGCCAGCACCACATTTAAACAGAGTAAAGCTCCAACTAATGAAAAACTGTTTTTT. This translates into CASTTFKQSKAPTNEKLFF.

This clone was found a few times. CDR3 coding DNA: TGTGCCATCGGTAGTAGCGGGAGGGCCTGGGCGAATGAGCAGTTCTTC. Translating it yields CAIGSSGRAWANEQFF. J is TRBJ2-1 and V is TRBV10-3; 11 bases are a match to TRBD2. Germline lookup yields CDR1 ENHRY and CDR2 SYGVKD. The CDR3 spans 16 residues. Trimming took 8 bases from V and 7 from J; bases not matched to a gene: 13.